The source of this TCR beta chain is a study of cytomegalovirus exposure and HLA in healthy donors. Study outcomes and limitations: Being productive about 90% or about 30% of the time was typical of most TCR beta V segments in an earlier analysis. An apparent linkage of common viral pathogens to several of the most significant clusters emerged in a later analysis. The study had only CMV serostatus as immune exposure information. A further, later analysis showed that HLA-associated TCR beta chains (compared with equally common others) were more clonally expanded.

A note on this clone: What it binds is not known.

The CDR3 has 16 amino acids. The germline V gene encodes CDR1 SGHDT and CDR2 YYEEEE. The ends lost 4 bases at V and 4 bases at J; junction bases unmatched: 12. PCR involved 60 Vbeta and 13 Jbeta primers. The protocol was immunoSEQ multiplex PCR, while the TCRdb copy is restricted to in-frame clones and leaves out a portion. Among roughly 90,000 clones, 84% were seen once, and the ten largest hold 2.1%. This clonotype originated in a man aged 18 to 30 in good health and CMV-seronegative. J is TRBJ2-5 and V is TRBV5-6; 8 positions agree with TRBD2. The sequencing input was PBMCs. Here the CDR3 DNA reads TGTGCCAGCAGCCACACTAGCGGTGTGGGGGGAGAGACCCAGTACTTC. It specifies CASSHTSGVGGETQYF. Drawing the rest from reference TRBV5-6 and TRBJ2-5, the complete variable domain is DAGVTQSPTHLIKTRGQQVTLRCSPKSGHDTVSWYQQALGQGPQFIFQYYEEEERQRGNFPDRFSGHQFPNYSSELNVNALLLGDSALYLCASSHTSGVGGETQYFGPGTRLLVL.